The next 12 T cell receptor beta chains were all read from a single sample in a study of immune cell composition in non-small cell lung cancer. Profiling relied on immunoSEQ multiplex PCR, and the TCRdb table lists in-frame clones only, not all of them. The sample holds roughly 14,000 clones; 55% to 70% are singletons and the top ten take 7.5%. The sequencing sample was made of lung tumor tissue. The origin of the receptors is a human donor with non-small cell lung cancer.

This clone was detected only once. The rearrangement uses TRBV2 and TRBJ2-1; TRBD2 matches at 8 bases. CDR1 is SNHLY and CDR2 is FYNNEI in the germline V gene. V was clipped by 6 bases and J by 6 bases; unmatched bases: 7. The CDR3 is made up of 14 amino acids. CDR3 in amino acids: CASRTGGPGNEQFF. In nucleotides, the CDR3 is TGTGCCAGCAGGACGGGGGGGCCGGGCAATGAGCAGTTCTTC.

The rearrangement links TRBV18 to TRBJ2-1; 10 bases line up with TRBD2. V dropped 0 bases and J dropped 5; count of bases not matched to a gene: 4. Looked up from germline, CDR1 is KGHSH and CDR2 is LQKENI. The CDR3 is 16 residues long. Here the CDR3 reads CASSPPLAGANNEQFF. In DNA, the CDR3 is TGTGCCAGCTCACCACCCCTAGCGGGGGCGAACAATGAGCAGTTCTTC.

The chain has TRBV6-5 and TRBJ2-2, with 10 bases that match TRBD1. V lost 5 bases to trimming and J lost 5 bases; unmatched junction nucleotides: 5. CDR1 and CDR2 from the germline V gene are MNHEY and SVGAGI. This CDR3 has 15 amino acids. CDR3 residues: CASSPGQGTTGELFF. Written as DNA, the CDR3 is TGTGCCAGCAGTCCGGGACAGGGGACGACCGGGGAGCTGTTTTTT.

This clone was recorded a few times. The rearrangement links TRBV18 to TRBJ1-1; D gene uncertain. Trimming took 2 bases from V and 4 from J, leaving 17 bases between them. Germline-derived CDR1 and CDR2 are KGHSH and LQKENI. The CDR3 totals 16 residues. The CDR3 is CASSPRISSSGTEAFF. Here the CDR3 DNA reads TGTGCCAGCTCACCAAGGATCTCCAGTTCGGGCACTGAAGCTTTCTTT. Looking up the rest from reference TRBV18 and TRBJ1-1 gives the full variable domain: NAGVMQNPRHLVRRRGQEARLRCSPMKGHSHVYWYRQLPEEGLKFMVYLQKENIIDESGMPKERFSAEFPKEGPSILRIQQVVRGDSAAYFCASSPRISSSGTEAFFGQGTRLTVV.

This clone has a single count. This chain connects TRBV18 to TRBJ2-7; no clear D. Germline assignment: CDR1 KGHSH and CDR2 LQKENI. The CDR3 covers 14 residues. V was trimmed by 1 base and J by 0 bases, leaving 7 bases between them. CDR3 DNA sequence: TGTGCCAGCTCACCACAGTCAGTCTCCTACGAGCAGTACTTC. Translated, it gives CASSPQSVSYEQYF. The variable domain in full, with the rest retrieved from reference TRBV18 and TRBJ2-7, is NAGVMQNPRHLVRRRGQEARLRCSPMKGHSHVYWYRQLPEEGLKFMVYLQKENIIDESGMPKERFSAEFPKEGPSILRIQQVVRGDSAAYFCASSPQSVSYEQYFGPGTRLTVT.

The gene calls are TRBV2 and TRBJ2-1; 11 bases agree with TRBD2. This CDR3 spans 15 amino acids. The J segment lost 6 bases and the V segment lost 7 bases, leaving 8 bases of the junction unmatched. Germline loops: CDR1 SNHLY, CDR2 FYNNEI. The CDR3 coding sequence is TGTGCCAGCACTTCCTCTAGCGGGGGGATCAATGAGCAGTTCTTC. Translation gives CASTSSSGGINEQFF.

This chain uses TRBV9 with TRBJ2-5, with TRBD2 as a possible D gene (6 bases). The V gene lost 3 bases and the J gene lost 4 bases, with 10 bases spanning the gap. In germline, CDR1 is SGDLS, CDR2 YYNGEE. CDR3 length equals 13 residues. The CDR3 sequence: CASSAGGRETQYF. CDR3 nucleotide sequence: TGTGCCAGCAGCGCCGGGGGTAGAGAGACCCAGTACTTC.

The gene calls are TRBV7-2 and TRBJ1-5; 7 positions match TRBD1. The CDR3 is 16 amino acids. Germline-derived CDR1 and CDR2 are SGHTA and FQGNSA. V trimming: 6 bases; J trimming: 0 bases; junction bases outside the gene matches: 8. CDR3 region: CASSLGQFYSNQPQHF. For the CDR3, the DNA is TGTGCCAGCAGTTTGGGACAGTTTTATAGCAATCAGCCCCAGCATTTT.

The chain has TRBV5-1 and TRBJ1-1; 9 nucleotides match TRBD1. The ends lost 1 base at V and 2 bases at J; junction bases unmatched: 6. This CDR3 comprises 16 residues. The germline gives CDR1 SGHRS, CDR2 YFSETQ. CDR3 in amino acids: CASSLTTGGLNTEAFF. Here the CDR3 DNA reads TGCGCCAGCAGCTTGACAACAGGGGGCCTCAACACTGAAGCTTTCTTT.

The gene calls are TRBV18 and TRBJ2-3, with D possibly being TRBD2 (6 bases). Germline CDR1 and CDR2: KGHSH and LQKENI. V lost 5 bases and J 5 bases, leaving 23 bases between the germline ends. There are 17 residues in the CDR3. DNA for the CDR3: TGTGCCAGCTCAGTTGAGGGGCGGGGAAGGTCGCGAGATACGCAGTATTTT. Residues: CASSVEGRGRSRDTQYF.

This chain joins TRBV7-9 and TRBJ1-2, with 8 bases lining up with TRBD1. V was pared by 1 base and J by 13 bases, with 5 bases of the junction left unmatched. The germline V gene has CDR1 SEHNR and CDR2 FQNEAQ (reference sequence). The length of the CDR3 is 12 residues. DNA of the CDR3: TGTGCCAGCAGCTTAGTTGACAGGGGTTCCACCTTC. It encodes CASSLVDRGSTF.

DNA for the CDR3: TGTGCCAGCAGCCCGCTCGGGGGGGGAGATGAAGCTTTCTTT. This codes for CASSPLGGGDEAFF. The chain employs TRBV7-2 and TRBJ1-1, with a weak D call TRBD1 (5 bases). This CDR3 region has 14 residues. The germline V gene encodes CDR1 SGHTA and CDR2 FQGNSA. Trimming took off 5 bases at V and 7 bases at J, with 17 bases between the two ends.